The 24 T cell receptor beta chains presented below share a single source sample, sequenced in a study of Ad26.COV2.S vaccination and SARS-CoV-2 variants. The table came from immunoSEQ multiplex PCR; TCRdb's copy has only in-frame clones and leaves some out. The table lists around 450,000 clones, roughly nine tenths of them singletons, with around 1.8% in the top ten. The treatment denotes: over 15 received Ad26.COV2.S at low or high dose, single or two shots; about five received placebo; per-sample allocation not given. Collection of the samples took place on day 63 after the first injection of vaccine or placebo. The sample here was peripheral blood, taken in a trial of Ad26.COV2.S vaccine versus placebo. These receptor sequences come from a person aged 18-65 years who received the Ad26.COV2.S COVID-19 vaccine or a placebo.

The V gene is TRBV28, the J gene TRBJ1-4; 9 nucleotides align to TRBD1. CDR3 length: 16 amino acids. CDR1 is MDHEN, CDR2 SYDVKM, per germline. J gave up 7 bases and V 4 bases, and 10 bases lay outside the gene matches. The CDR3 loop is CASSSRTGTGSEKLFF. CDR3 coding DNA: TGTGCCAGCAGTTCGAGAACCGGGACAGGGAGTGAAAAACTGTTTTTT.

The chain is built from TRBV6-1 and TRBJ2-1; 12 nucleotides align to TRBD1. J gave up 8 bases and V 3 bases, and 5 bases lay outside the gene matches. Germline CDR1 reads MNHNS; CDR2 reads SASEGT. The CDR3 extends over 15 amino acids. Written as DNA, the CDR3 is TGTGCCAGCAGTGATCCCGGGACAGGGGGCTATGAGCAGTTCTTC. Its translation: CASSDPGTGGYEQFF.

About this clone: The identical CDR3 is also encoded by other nucleotide sequences in the sample. V is TRBV18 and J is TRBJ1-1; D uncertain. Germline CDR1 is KGHSH and CDR2 is LQKENI. V dropped 3 bases and J dropped 5 bases, with 13 bases sitting between them. CDR3 length equals 14 residues. The CDR3 DNA reads as TGTGCCAGCTCACCTTATACTAGGAATACTGAAGCTTTCTTT. Protein: CASSPYTRNTEAFF.

The genes are TRBV6-5 and TRBJ1-2; TRBD1 might be the D (6 bases). V lost 7 bases and J lost 0, with 12 bases in between. Germline V gene sequence: CDR1 MNHEY, CDR2 SVGAGI. This CDR3 contains 14 residues. CDR3 in DNA: TGTGCCAGCAAGGACAGCCTTTCTAACTATGGCTACACCTTC. Translated, it gives CASKDSLSNYGYTF.

The rearrangement joins TRBV7-9 to TRBJ2-2, with TRBD1 matching over 8 bases. Unmatched junction bases numbered 7, after V lost 11 bases and J lost 2 bases. The CDR3 covers 14 residues. Germline V gene data show CDR1 as SEHNR and CDR2 as FQNEAQ (reference sequence). CDR3 bases: TGTGCCGGACAGGGACAGCCTAACACCGGGGAGCTGTTTTTT. Translating it yields CAGQGQPNTGELFF. Variable domain in full (rest from reference TRBV7-9 and TRBJ2-2): DTGVSQNPRHKITKRGQNVTFRCDPISEHNRLYWYRQTLGQGPEFLTYFQNEAQLEKSRLLSDRFSAERPKGSFSTLEIQRTEQGDSAMYLCAGQGQPNTGELFFGEGSRLTVL.

The chain links TRBV25-1 to TRBJ1-5; D might be TRBD1 (5 bases). Trimming removed 3 bases from V and 5 bases from J, with 8 bases in between. The CDR3 runs 13 residues. CDR1 and CDR2 (germline): MGHDK, SYGVNS. CDR3: CASSEQGYQPQHF. The CDR3, as DNA: TGTGCCAGCAGTGAGCAGGGTTATCAGCCCCAGCATTTT.

The chain combines TRBV28 with TRBJ2-2, with 14 positions matching TRBD2. Germline CDR1 is MDHEN and CDR2 is SYDVKM. The J segment lost 3 bases and the V segment lost 6 bases, leaving 6 bases of the junction unmatched. The CDR3 has 17 residues. Here the CDR3 DNA reads TGTGCCAGCAGACAACGGACTAGCGGGAGGCACACCGGGGAGCTGTTTTTT. Its translation is CASRQRTSGRHTGELFF. Variable domain in full (rest from reference TRBV28 and TRBJ2-2): DVKVTQSSRYLVKRTGEKVFLECVQDMDHENMFWYRQDPGLGLRLIYFSYDVKMKEKGDIPEGYSVSREKKERFSLILESASTNQTSMYLCASRQRTSGRHTGELFFGEGSRLTVL.

The chain recombines TRBV6-5 with TRBJ2-1; tentatively, D is TRBD2 (5 bases). Deletions cut 0 bases from V and 8 bases from J, with 14 bases between. CDR3 size: 15 residues. Germline CDR1 is MNHEY and CDR2 is SVGAGI. The CDR3 bases are TGTGCCAGCAGTTACTCCCCTAGCTTACGGGATGAGCAGTTCTTC. As protein: CASSYSPSLRDEQFF.

The CDR3 loop reads CASSLALVNTGELFF. CDR3 nucleotides: TGTGCCAGCAGCTTGGCTTTGGTGAACACCGGGGAGCTGTTTTTT. The chain combines TRBV5-5 with TRBJ2-2; D remains ambiguous. CDR1 is SGHKS and CDR2 is YYEKEE in the germline V gene (reference sequence). This CDR3 comprises 15 residues. V lost 0 bases and J lost 1, with 7 bases in between. Full variable domain (missing parts from reference TRBV5-5 and TRBJ2-2): DAGVTQSPTHLIKTRGQQVTLRCSPISGHKSVSWYQQVLGQGPQFIFQYYEKEERGRGNFPDRFSARQFPNYSSELNVNALLLGDSALYLCASSLALVNTGELFFGEGSRLTVL.

The CDR3 loop reads CASSSQGPADTQYF. The CDR3 DNA reads as TGTGCCAGCAGTTCTCAGGGTCCAGCAGATACGCAGTATTTT. The chain is built from TRBV28 and TRBJ2-3, with D maybe TRBD1 (5 bases). V lost 4 bases to trimming and J lost 4 bases, with 12 bases between them. Per the germline V gene, CDR1 is MDHEN and CDR2 is SYDVKM. The CDR3 sequence is 14 residues long.

The chain employs TRBV6-5 and TRBJ2-7, with TRBD2 identical over 9 bases. With V trimmed by 6 bases and J by 7 bases, 10 bases remained unmatched. The CDR3 has 14 amino acids. CDR1 is MNHEY, CDR2 SVGAGI, per germline. The CDR3 nucleotides read TGTGCCAGCAGGTCGACTAGCGGAGCTGGGGAGCAGTACTTC. It codes for CASRSTSGAGEQYF.

This chain connects TRBV15 to TRBJ1-4, with a tentative D call TRBD1 (5 bases). The CDR3 loop spans 17 amino acids. Germline V CDR1 and CDR2: LNHNV, YYDKDF (reference sequence). V was shortened by 8 bases and J by 2 bases, with 21 bases between the two germline ends. CDR3 residues: CATSDRGDVTTNEKLFF. As DNA, the CDR3 is TGTGCCACCTCTGATAGGGGCGACGTTACTACTAATGAAAAACTGTTTTTT.

The chain joins TRBV2 to TRBJ2-2; tentative D call: TRBD1 (5 bases). CDR3 length: 14 residues. Germline CDR1 and CDR2: SNHLY and FYNNEI. V lost 6 bases and J 0 bases, leaving 8 bases between the germline ends. CDR3 amino acids: CASRDRANTGELFF. The CDR3 DNA reads as TGTGCCAGCAGAGACAGAGCGAACACCGGGGAGCTGTTTTTT.

The chain has TRBV18 and TRBJ2-7; D uncertain. The CDR3 has 13 amino acids. Germline V lookup: CDR1 KGHSH, CDR2 LQKENI. V lost 1 base and J lost 2, with 6 bases in between. CDR3: CASSPQDPYEQYF. CDR3 nucleotide sequence: TGTGCCAGCTCACCACAGGACCCCTACGAGCAGTACTTC.

This chain joins TRBV3-1 (or the pseudogene TRBV3-2) and TRBJ2-3; D unclear. There are 13 residues in the CDR3. The germline V gene encodes CDR1 LGHDT and CDR2 YNNKEL (reference sequence). Trimming took 1 base from V and 11 from J, leaving 13 bases between them. CDR3 sequence (DNA): TGTGCCAGCAGCCAAGCCCGGGCCGGAAGGCAGTATTTT. Its protein product is CASSQARAGRQYF.

Of note for this clone: At one end, the junction sequence differs from germline, possibly due to a read error. This chain connects TRBV13 to TRBJ2-3; D remains unclear. The CDR3 contains 14 residues. Germline values: CDR1 PRHDT, CDR2 FYEKMQ (reference sequence). The CDR3 sequence is CASSLRLGTDTQYF. The CDR3 nucleotides are TGTGCCAGCAGCCTCAGACTGGGCACGGATACGCAGTATTTT.

The chain joins TRBV3-1 (or the pseudogene TRBV3-2) to TRBJ1-6, with D possibly being TRBD1 (5 bases). This CDR3 has 15 residues. Trimming left V 2 bases short and J 5 bases short, with 10 bases between. Germline V gives CDR1 LGHDT, CDR2 YNNKEL (reference sequence). This CDR3 reads CASSQWQGNNSPLHF. The CDR3 nucleotides are TGTGCCAGCAGCCAATGGCAGGGAAATAATTCACCCCTCCACTTT.

The chain recombines TRBV3-1 (or the pseudogene TRBV3-2) with TRBJ2-7; D unclear. Germline lookup yields CDR1 LGHDT and CDR2 YNNKEL (reference sequence). The CDR3 length is 13 residues. V lost 2 bases and J 4 bases, leaving 9 bases between the germline ends. The CDR3 loop reads CASSQLVGYEQYF. Here the CDR3 DNA reads TGTGCCAGCAGCCAATTGGTAGGGTACGAGCAGTACTTC.

This clone came up a few times. The chain carries TRBV3-1 (or the pseudogene TRBV3-2) and TRBJ2-7; possibly TRBD1 for D (6 bases). Germline loops: CDR1 LGHDT, CDR2 YNNKEL (reference sequence). The germline V and J ends were trimmed by 3 bases and 2 bases, with 14 bases remaining between them. This CDR3 contains 15 residues. CDR3 sequence (DNA): TGTGCCAGCAGCCAGCTTGGGGGCGGCACCTACGAGCAGTACTTC. Protein sequence: CASSQLGGGTYEQYF.

This clone was recorded only once. The chain links TRBV28 to TRBJ1-3, with D possibly TRBD1 on 6 matching bases. Germline V gene data show CDR1 as MDHEN and CDR2 as SYDVKM. The CDR3 is made up of 16 amino acids. V lost 0 bases, J lost 4 bases, and 13 bases lay in between. The CDR3 sequence: CASSLWGHRQGNTIYF. CDR3 nucleotides: TGTGCCAGCAGTTTATGGGGACACCGCCAGGGAAACACCATATATTTT.

V usage is TRBV2 and J usage is TRBJ2-3; D unclear. The germline gives CDR1 SNHLY, CDR2 FYNNEI. Trimming cost V 4 bases and J 3 bases, with 14 bases left between them. There are 15 residues in the CDR3. The CDR3 DNA follows: TGTGCCAGCAGTGCGGTTGGTTCACGGACAGATACGCAGTATTTT. Its translation is CASSAVGSRTDTQYF.

This clone showed up just once. Additional DNA sequences in this sample encode the identical CDR3. The gene calls are TRBV4-3 and TRBJ2-7; 9 bases line up with TRBD1. The V gene's germline CDR1 is LGHNA and CDR2 YSLEER. The ends lost 1 base at V and 1 base at J; junction bases unmatched: 2. This CDR3 is 15 amino acids long. This CDR3 is CASSQGDRGSYEQYF. The CDR3 DNA follows: TGCGCCAGCAGCCAAGGAGACAGGGGGTCCTACGAGCAGTACTTC.

This clone has only one observation. Other DNA sequences in the same sample also yield this CDR3. The V gene is TRBV5-1, the J gene TRBJ2-3, with D unresolved. This CDR3 is built from 15 residues. Trimming shortened V by 0 bases and J by 0 bases, and 8 bases separated the two germline ends. Germline V lookup: CDR1 SGHRS, CDR2 YFSETQ. CDR3 sequence (DNA): TGCGCCAGCAGCTTGGACGGGTTTAGCACAGATACGCAGTATTTT. Residues: CASSLDGFSTDTQYF.

This clone was seen once. The genes are TRBV28 and TRBJ2-7; no reliable D call. V gave up 5 bases and J gave up 0 bases, with 17 bases separating them. The germline gives CDR1 MDHEN, CDR2 SYDVKM. The CDR3 contains 16 residues. CDR3 in amino acids: CASSIGPALSSYEQYF. DNA of the CDR3: TGTGCCAGCAGTATCGGACCCGCTCTAAGCTCCTACGAGCAGTACTTC.